This entry describes one T cell receptor beta chain. This specimen comes from a study of T cells expressing NK-cell markers. TCRdb reprocessed the 5' RACE reads and reports one entry per CDR3 protein, with no DNA. The sample table includes under 500,000 distinct CDR3 sequences. Germline values: CDR1 SGHTA, CDR2 FQGNSA. The CDR3 extends over 15 amino acids. This rearrangement joins TRBV7-2 to TRBJ1-1. Sequencing was performed on blood T cells: a sorted CD56 or NKG2C T cell subset, CD4+ or CD8+ T cells, or bulk PBMC T cells (not recorded which). The TCR was taken from a woman aged 18-70 years in good health. CDR3 amino acids: CASSFARLGNTEAFF.